This section outlines one TCR beta chain sequence together with its context. Its specificity is unknown. The data were obtained in a study of PD-1 blockade in classical Hodgkin lymphoma. At the level of the study: Nivolumab dosed at 3 mg/kg went to patients intravenously every 2 weeks.

Every patient had relapsed following autologous stem cell transplantation, and cohorts differed in brentuximab vedotin exposure. Each best response was a complete response, a partial response or progressive disease. Profiled with immunoSEQ multiplex PCR; TCRdb holds only in-frame clones, not every one. Among tens of thousands of clones listed, nearly 90% were seen once. General study findings and limits: By C4D1 there was a significant rise in CD4+ TCR diversity but not in CD8+ TCR diversity. The drivers behind the repertoire differences, possibly disease activity or prior therapy, remain undefined.

Looked up from germline, CDR1 is MDHEN and CDR2 is SYDVKM. Trimming cost V 5 bases and J 3 bases; bases outside gene matches: 6. This CDR3 region has 15 residues. This receptor was taken from a human donor with classical Hodgkin lymphoma. This sample comprised peripheral blood mononuclear cells (PBMCs), obtained before the second cycle of nivolumab. The V and J genes are TRBV28 and TRBJ2-2, with 7 positions matching TRBD1. The CDR3 nucleotides read TGTGCCAGCAGTCTCGGGACAGTCTACACCGGGGAGCTGTTTTTT. This sequence encodes CASSLGTVYTGELFF.